Reported below is one T cell receptor (beta chain). Sequencing used immunoSEQ multiplex PCR; TCRdb keeps in-frame clones, though not all of them. Altogether around 130,000 clones are present, roughly 90% being singletons, with the ten largest covering roughly 8.6%. This entry comes from a study of control samples from healthy donors and cancer patients. CDR1 and CDR2 (germline): SEHNR, FQNEAQ (reference sequence). This CDR3 spans 15 amino acids. Trimming removed 5 bases at V and 0 bases at J, with 11 bases between. The source of this sequence is a man aged 18 to 35 in good health. Sample: blood. V is TRBV7-9 and J is TRBJ1-5; weak D call: TRBD1 (6 bases). CDR3 amino acids: CASSPGQNSNQPQHF. The CDR3 DNA reads TGTGCCAGCAGCCCCGGACAGAATAGCAATCAGCCCCAGCATTTT.